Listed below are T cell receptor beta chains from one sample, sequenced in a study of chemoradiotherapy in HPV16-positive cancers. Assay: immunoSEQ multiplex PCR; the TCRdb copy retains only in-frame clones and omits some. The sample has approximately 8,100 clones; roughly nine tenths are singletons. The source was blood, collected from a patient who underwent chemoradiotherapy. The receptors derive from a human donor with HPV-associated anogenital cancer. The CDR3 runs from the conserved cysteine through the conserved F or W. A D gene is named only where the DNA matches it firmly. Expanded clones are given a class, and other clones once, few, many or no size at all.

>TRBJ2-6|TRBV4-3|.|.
TGCGCCAGCAGCCAAGAAGAGGGCTCTGGGGCCAACGTCCTGACTTTC
CASSQEEGSGANVLTF
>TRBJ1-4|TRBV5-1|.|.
TGCGCCAGCAGCTGGTCCGGGACAAGTAACGAAAAACTGTTTTTT
CASSWSGTSNEKLFF
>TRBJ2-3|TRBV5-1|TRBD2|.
TGCGCCAGCAGCCAAAGCGGGGGGGGCTCGGGGCGCACAGATACGCAGTATTTT
CASSQSGGGSGRTDTQYF
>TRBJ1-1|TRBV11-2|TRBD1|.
TGTGCCAGCAGCCCCAGGGGGCGAATGAACACTGAAGCTTTCTTT
CASSPRGRMNTEAFF
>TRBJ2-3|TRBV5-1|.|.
TGCGCCAGCAGCTCGAGGGTAGGGGGGAGCACAGATACGCAGTATTTT
CASSSRVGGSTDTQYF
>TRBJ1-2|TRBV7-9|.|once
TGTGCCAGCAGCTTAGTACAGGGCCCCTCCAGGACCTTC
CASSLVQGPSRTF
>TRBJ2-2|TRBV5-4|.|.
TGTGCCAGCAGCTTGGTAGCTTCCTCTTTCACCGGGGAGCTGTTTTTT
CASSLVASSFTGELFF
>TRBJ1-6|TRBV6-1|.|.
TGTGCCAGCAGTGATAGGCAGGGAAATTCACCCCTCCACTTT
CASSDRQGNSPLHF
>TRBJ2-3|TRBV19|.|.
TGTGCCAGTAGGACGGGGGAACTAGCAGATACGCAGTATTTT
CASRTGELADTQYF
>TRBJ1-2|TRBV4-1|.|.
TGCGCCAGCAGCCAAGACTCCGTGTTTAGTGGCTACACCTTC
CASSQDSVFSGYTF
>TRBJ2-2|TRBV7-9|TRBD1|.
TGTGCCAGCAGCTTGGATACAGGGGCCGGGGAGCTGTTTTTT
CASSLDTGAGELFF
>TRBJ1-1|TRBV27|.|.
TGTGCCAGCAGTTTATTGGTAGTCACGCTGGGCACTGAAGCTTTCTTT
CASSLLVVTLGTEAFF
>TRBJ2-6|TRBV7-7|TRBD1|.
TGTGCCAGCAGCCCATACCCGGGACAGCTCTCTGGGGCCAACGTCCTGACTTTC
CASSPYPGQLSGANVLTF
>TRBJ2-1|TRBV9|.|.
TGTGCCAGCAGCGGAGGTTTCCGGGGTAGCTCCTACAATGAGCAGTTCTTC
CASSGGFRGSSYNEQFF
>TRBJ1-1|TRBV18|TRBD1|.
TGTGCCAGCTCCAAGACAGGGCCCGAAGCTTTCTTT
CASSKTGPEAFF
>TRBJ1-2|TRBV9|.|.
TGTGCCAGCAGCGTAGAAGGATCTACTAACTATGGCTACACCTTC
CASSVEGSTNYGYTF
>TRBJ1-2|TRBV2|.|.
TGTGCCAGCAGGGAGACCAGGGACATGCATGGCTACACCTTC
CASRETRDMHGYTF
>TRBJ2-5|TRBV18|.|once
TGTGCCAGCTCACCCCTAATAGACCAAGAGACCCAGTACTTC
CASSPLIDQETQYF
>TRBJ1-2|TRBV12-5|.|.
TGTGCTAGTGGTCCATCCGGGGGGGAAAGCTATGGCTACACCTTC
CASGPSGGESYGYTF
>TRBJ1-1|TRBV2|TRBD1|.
TGTGCCAGCAGTGACAGGGGGAGGAACACTGAAGCTTTCTTT
CASSDRGRNTEAFF
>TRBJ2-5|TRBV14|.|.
TGTGCCAGCAGCCGGAGGGTGCTGGAGACCCAGTACTTC
CASSRRVLETQYF
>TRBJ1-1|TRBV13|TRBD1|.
TGTGCCTCAGAGGGACAGGGGGAAACTGAAGCTTTCTTT
CASEGQGETEAFF
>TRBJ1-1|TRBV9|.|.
TGTGCCAGCAACCCCGAAGGGAACACTGAAGCTTTCTTT
CASNPEGNTEAFF
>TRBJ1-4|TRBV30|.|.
TGTGCCTGGGCCCCGACGGCAACTAATGAAAAACTGTTTTTT
CAWAPTATNEKLFF
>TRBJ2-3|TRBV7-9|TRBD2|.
TGTGCCAGCAGCTCTTGGACTAGCGGAATAGATACGCAGTATTTT
CASSSWTSGIDTQYF
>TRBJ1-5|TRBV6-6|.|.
TGTGCCAGCAGTCCCCCAGCCACGACTCAGCCCCAGCATTTT
CASSPPATTQPQHF
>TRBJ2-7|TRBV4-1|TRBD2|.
TGCGCCAGCAGCCAGGCTTCCGGGACTAGCGCTAACTCCTACGAGCAGTACTTC
CASSQASGTSANSYEQYF
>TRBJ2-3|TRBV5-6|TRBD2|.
TGTGCCAGCAGCTTGGCGGCTAGCGGGGGCTATTCTAGCACAGATACGCAGTATTTT
CASSLAASGGYSSTDTQYF
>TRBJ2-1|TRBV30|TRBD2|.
TGTGCCTGTGATGGCGCTAGCGGGGGGTACAATGAGCAGTTCTTC
CACDGASGGYNEQFF
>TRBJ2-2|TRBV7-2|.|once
TGTGCCAGCAGCCGGGCGGGAAACACCGGGGAGCTGTTTTTT
CASSRAGNTGELFF
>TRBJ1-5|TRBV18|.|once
TGTGCCAGCTCACAGTCGGTCAATCAGCCCCAGCATTTT
CASSQSVNQPQHF
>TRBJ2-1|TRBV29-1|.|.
TGCAGCGTCGCATTGGACAGAGGGCGGAATGAGCAGTTCTTC
CSVALDRGRNEQFF
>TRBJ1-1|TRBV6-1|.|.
TGTGCCAGCAGTGAAGGATGGGCAGGGGAAGCTTTCTTT
CASSEGWAGEAFF
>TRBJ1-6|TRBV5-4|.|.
TGTGCCAGCAGCTTGGCTGACGGGTTCAATTCACCCCTCCACTTT
CASSLADGFNSPLHF
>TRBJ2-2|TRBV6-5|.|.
TGTGCCAGCAGTTACTCCATCCCCCTAGGATCCGGGGAGCTGTTTTTT
CASSYSIPLGSGELFF
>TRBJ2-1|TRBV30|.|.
TGTGCCGGAGGCAGGTCCTACAATGAGCAGTTCTTC
CAGGRSYNEQFF
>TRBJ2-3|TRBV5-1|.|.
TGCGCCAGCAGCTTGCTGGGTAGCACAGATACGCAGTATTTT
CASSLLGSTDTQYF
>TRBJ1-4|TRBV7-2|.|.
TGTGCCAGCAGCCAAAACAATGTCGAAAAACTGTTTTTT
CASSQNNVEKLFF
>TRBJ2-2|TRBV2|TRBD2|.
TGTGCCAGCAGTGCCGTTCGCGGGGGGCTCGCCGGGGAGCTGTTTTTT
CASSAVRGGLAGELFF
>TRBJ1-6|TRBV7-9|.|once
TGTGCCAGCAGCTTGACGGGAAATAAAAATTCACCCCTCCACTTT
CASSLTGNKNSPLHF
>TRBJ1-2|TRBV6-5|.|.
TGTGCCAGCAGTCCCTCTAACTATGGCTACACCTTC
CASSPSNYGYTF
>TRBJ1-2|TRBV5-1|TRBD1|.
TGCGCCAGCAGTCAAGGGGGCGTAAGGGGGGATGGCTACACCTTC
CASSQGGVRGDGYTF
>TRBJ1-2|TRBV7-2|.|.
TGTGCCAGCAGCTTAGCGCGGCAGGGGTACTATGGCTACACCTTC
CASSLARQGYYGYTF
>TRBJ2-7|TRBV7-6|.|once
TGTGCCAGCAGTCCGGGGGCCTCCTACGAGCAGTACTTC
CASSPGASYEQYF
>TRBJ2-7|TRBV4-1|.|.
TGCGCCAGCAGCCAAGGTGGTAAGACCCCTTGGGGGACCTACGAGCAGTACTTC
CASSQGGKTPWGTYEQYF
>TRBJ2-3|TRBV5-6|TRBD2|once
TGTGCCAGCAGCGGGGGACTAGCGGGGGGTTTTAGCACAGATACGCAGTATTTT
CASSGGLAGGFSTDTQYF
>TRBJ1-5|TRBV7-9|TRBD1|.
TGTGCCAGCACCCACTCGGACAGGGCACATGGCAATCAGCCCCAGCATTTT
CASTHSDRAHGNQPQHF
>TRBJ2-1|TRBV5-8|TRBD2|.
TGTGCCAGCAGCTTGGGTGGTGGCGGGGGGGCCGAGGATGAGCAGTTCTTC
CASSLGGGGGAEDEQFF
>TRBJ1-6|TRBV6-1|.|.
TGTGCCAGCAGTGAAGTCGGGGCAGTTAGCAGCTCCTATAATTCACCCCTCCACTTT
CASSEVGAVSSSYNSPLHF
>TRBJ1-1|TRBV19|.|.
TGTGCCAGTAGCGTTAGAGACACCGAAGCTTTCTTT
CASSVRDTEAFF
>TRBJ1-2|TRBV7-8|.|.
TGTGCCAGCAGTTCTGACACCTACTATGGCTACACCTTC
CASSSDTYYGYTF